This T cell receptor (beta chain) emerged from a study of shared T cell receptors in the human thymus. Sequencing was performed with immunoSEQ multiplex PCR; in TCRdb, only in-frame clones are kept and a portion is missing. This repertoire shows about 660,000 clones, 88% found once; its top ten account for 0.008% to 0.011%. The germline gives CDR1 GTSNPN, CDR2 SVGIG (reference sequence). This CDR3 is 15 amino acids long. Trimming cost V 5 bases and J 2 bases; bases outside gene matches: 12. These sequences were also reported in another study, on human thymus T cells. This second study says: Resections obtained during corrective heart surgery supplied the thymus tissue.

This TCR came from a boy under two years old with a congenital heart defect. The sequenced sample consisted of thymocytes. The chain links TRBV30 to TRBJ2-7, with 7 bases lining up with TRBD1. The CDR3 DNA follows: TGTGCCTGGGGCTCTTCCGACAGGGCAACCTACGAGCAGTACTTC. Translated: CAWGSSDRATYEQYF.